This TCR beta chain came from a study of T cells after yellow fever vaccination. A single record per CDR3 protein comes from TCRdb applying MiXCR to the 5' RACE reads. The table lists 110,000 to 150,000 distinct CDR3 sequences, 5% to 8% of them singletons, with under 0.7% in the top ten. This clonotype was recorded many times. The sample here was CD4+ T cells sorted from PBMCs, taken 10 days after the yellow fever booster vaccination. The sequence derives from a man aged 25 to 45 who received the YFV17D yellow fever vaccine.

Here the CDR3 DNA reads TGTGCCAGTAGTAACGGCGGATCTGGGGCCAACGTCCTGACTTTC. It is translated as CASSNGGSGANVLTF. J is TRBJ2-6 and V is TRBV19, with no clear D. The V and J ends lost 4 bases and 1 base respectively, with 8 bases between them. The germline V gene has CDR1 LNHDA and CDR2 SQIVND (reference sequence). CDR3 size: 15 residues.